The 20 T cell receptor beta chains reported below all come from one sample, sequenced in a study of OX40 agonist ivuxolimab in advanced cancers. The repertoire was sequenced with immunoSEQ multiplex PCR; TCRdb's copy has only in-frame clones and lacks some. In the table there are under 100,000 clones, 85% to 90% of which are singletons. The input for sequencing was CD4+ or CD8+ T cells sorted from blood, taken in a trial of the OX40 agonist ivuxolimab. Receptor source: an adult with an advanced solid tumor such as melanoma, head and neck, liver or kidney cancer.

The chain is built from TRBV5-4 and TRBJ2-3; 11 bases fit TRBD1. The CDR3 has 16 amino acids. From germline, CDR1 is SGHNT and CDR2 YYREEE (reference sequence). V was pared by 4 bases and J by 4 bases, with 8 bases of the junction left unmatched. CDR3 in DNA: TGTGCCAGCAGCGGGGGGACAGGGGGACGGGCAGATACGCAGTATTTT. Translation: CASSGGTGGRADTQYF.

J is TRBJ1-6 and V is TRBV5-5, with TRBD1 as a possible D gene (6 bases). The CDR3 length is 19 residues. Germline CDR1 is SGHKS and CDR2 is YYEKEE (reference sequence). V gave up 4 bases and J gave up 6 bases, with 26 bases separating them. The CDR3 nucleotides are TGTGCCAGCAGCCCAGCGGGGTACCTACAGGGTTTCGGTAATTCACCCCTCCACTTT. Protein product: CASSPAGYLQGFGNSPLHF.

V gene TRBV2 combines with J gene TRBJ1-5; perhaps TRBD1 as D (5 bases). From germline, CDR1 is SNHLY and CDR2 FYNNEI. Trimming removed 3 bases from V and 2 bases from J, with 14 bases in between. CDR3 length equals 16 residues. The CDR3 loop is CASSDRVGSGNQPQHF. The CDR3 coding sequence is TGTGCCAGCAGTGACAGGGTGGGGTCCGGCAATCAGCCCCAGCATTTT. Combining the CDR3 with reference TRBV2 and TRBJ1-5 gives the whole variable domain EPEVTQTPSHQVTQMGQEVILRCVPISNHLYFYWYRQILGQKVEFLVSFYNNEISEKSEIFDDQFSVERPDGSNFTLKIRSTKLEDSAMYFCASSDRVGSGNQPQHFGDGTRLSIL.

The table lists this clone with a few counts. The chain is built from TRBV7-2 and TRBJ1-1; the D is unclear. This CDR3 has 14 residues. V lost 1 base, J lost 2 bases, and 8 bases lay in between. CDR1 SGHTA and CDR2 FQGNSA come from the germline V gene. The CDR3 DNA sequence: TGTGCCAGCAGCTTAGACGGAGCCAACACTGAAGCTTTCTTT. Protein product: CASSLDGANTEAFF. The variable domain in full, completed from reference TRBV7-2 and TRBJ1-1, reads GAGVSQSPSNKVTEKGKDVELRCDPISGHTALYWYRQSLGQGLEFLIYFQGNSAPDKSGLPSDRFSAERTGGSVSTLTIQRTQQEDSAVYLCASSLDGANTEAFFGQGTRLTVV.

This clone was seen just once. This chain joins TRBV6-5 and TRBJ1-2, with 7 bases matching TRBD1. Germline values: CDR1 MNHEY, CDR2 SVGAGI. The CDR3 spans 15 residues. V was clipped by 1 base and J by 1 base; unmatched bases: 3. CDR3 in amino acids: CASSYYPGGNYGYTF. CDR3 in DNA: TGTGCCAGCAGTTACTACCCAGGGGGTAACTATGGCTACACCTTC.

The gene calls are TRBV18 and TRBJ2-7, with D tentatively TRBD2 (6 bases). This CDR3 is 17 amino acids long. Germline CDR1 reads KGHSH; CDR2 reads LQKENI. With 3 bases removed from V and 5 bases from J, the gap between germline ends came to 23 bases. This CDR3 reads CASSPTIRDSIVDEQYF. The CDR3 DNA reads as TGTGCCAGCTCACCTACGATCCGGGACTCCATTGTCGACGAGCAGTACTTC. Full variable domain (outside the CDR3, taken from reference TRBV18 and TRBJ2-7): NAGVMQNPRHLVRRRGQEARLRCSPMKGHSHVYWYRQLPEEGLKFMVYLQKENIIDESGMPKERFSAEFPKEGPSILRIQQVVRGDSAAYFCASSPTIRDSIVDEQYFGPGTRLTVT.

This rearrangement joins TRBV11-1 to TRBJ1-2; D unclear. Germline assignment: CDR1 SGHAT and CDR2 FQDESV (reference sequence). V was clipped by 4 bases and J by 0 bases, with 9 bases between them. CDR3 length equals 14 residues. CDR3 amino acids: CASSSSSTNYGYTF. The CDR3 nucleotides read TGTGCCAGCAGCTCGTCCTCCACTAACTATGGCTACACCTTC.

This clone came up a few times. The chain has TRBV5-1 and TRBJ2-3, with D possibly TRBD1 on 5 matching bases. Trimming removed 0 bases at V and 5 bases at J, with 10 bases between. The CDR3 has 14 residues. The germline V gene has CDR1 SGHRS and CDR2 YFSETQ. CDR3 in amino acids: CASSLEAGKDTQYF. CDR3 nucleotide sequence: TGCGCCAGCAGCTTGGAAGCAGGGAAAGATACGCAGTATTTT.

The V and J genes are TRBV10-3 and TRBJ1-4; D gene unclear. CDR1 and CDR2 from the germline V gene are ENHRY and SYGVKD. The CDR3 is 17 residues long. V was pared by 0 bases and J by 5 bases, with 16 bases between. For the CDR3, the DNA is TGTGCCATCAGTGAGTCAGGCGTAGACACGGGGAATGAAAAACTGTTTTTT. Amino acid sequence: CAISESGVDTGNEKLFF.

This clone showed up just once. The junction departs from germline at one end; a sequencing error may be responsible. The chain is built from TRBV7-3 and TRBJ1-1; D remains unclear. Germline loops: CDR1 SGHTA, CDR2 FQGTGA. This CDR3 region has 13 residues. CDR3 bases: TGCAGCCCCGGAACCCCCAGTACCACTGAAGCTTTCTTT. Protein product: CSPGTPSTTEAFF.

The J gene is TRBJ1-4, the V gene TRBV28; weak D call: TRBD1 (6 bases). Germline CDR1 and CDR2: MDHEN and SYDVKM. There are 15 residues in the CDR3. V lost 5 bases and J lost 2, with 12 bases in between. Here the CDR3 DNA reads TGTGCCAGCAGTCCAAGTAGGGGGACTAATGAAAAACTGTTTTTT. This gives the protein CASSPSRGTNEKLFF.

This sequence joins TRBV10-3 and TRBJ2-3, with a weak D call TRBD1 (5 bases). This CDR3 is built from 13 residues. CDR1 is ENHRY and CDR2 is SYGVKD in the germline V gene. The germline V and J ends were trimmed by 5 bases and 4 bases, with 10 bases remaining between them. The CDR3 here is CAISRPGSDTQYF. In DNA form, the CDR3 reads TGTGCCATCAGTCGGCCAGGGTCAGATACGCAGTATTTT.

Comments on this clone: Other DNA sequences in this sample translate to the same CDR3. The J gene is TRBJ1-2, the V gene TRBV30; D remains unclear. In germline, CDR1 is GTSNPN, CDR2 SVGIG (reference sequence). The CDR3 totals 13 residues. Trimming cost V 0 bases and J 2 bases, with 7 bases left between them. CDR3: CAWSVRENYGYTF. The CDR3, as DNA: TGTGCCTGGAGTGTAAGGGAAAACTATGGCTACACCTTC.

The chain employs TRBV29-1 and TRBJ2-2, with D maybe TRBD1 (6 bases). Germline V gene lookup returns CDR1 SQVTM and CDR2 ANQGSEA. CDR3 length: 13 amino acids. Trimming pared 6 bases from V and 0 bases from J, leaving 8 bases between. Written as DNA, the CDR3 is TGCAGCGTGGGACATCCGAACACCGGGGAGCTGTTTTTT. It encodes CSVGHPNTGELFF.

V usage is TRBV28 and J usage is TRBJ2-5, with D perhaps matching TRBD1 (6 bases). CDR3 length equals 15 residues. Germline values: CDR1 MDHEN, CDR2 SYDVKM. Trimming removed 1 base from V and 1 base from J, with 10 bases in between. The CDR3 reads CASSLLGGPQETQYF. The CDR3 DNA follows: TGTGCCAGCAGTTTATTAGGGGGTCCCCAAGAGACCCAGTACTTC. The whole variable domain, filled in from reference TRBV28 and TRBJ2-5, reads DVKVTQSSRYLVKRTGEKVFLECVQDMDHENMFWYRQDPGLGLRLIYFSYDVKMKEKGDIPEGYSVSREKKERFSLILESASTNQTSMYLCASSLLGGPQETQYFGPGTRLLVL.

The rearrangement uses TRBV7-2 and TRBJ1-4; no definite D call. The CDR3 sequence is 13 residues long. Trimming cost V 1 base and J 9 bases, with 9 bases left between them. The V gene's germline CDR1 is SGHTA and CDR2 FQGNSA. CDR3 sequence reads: CASSLEGGKKLFF. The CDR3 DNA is TGTGCCAGCAGCTTAGAAGGAGGGAAAAAACTGTTTTTT.

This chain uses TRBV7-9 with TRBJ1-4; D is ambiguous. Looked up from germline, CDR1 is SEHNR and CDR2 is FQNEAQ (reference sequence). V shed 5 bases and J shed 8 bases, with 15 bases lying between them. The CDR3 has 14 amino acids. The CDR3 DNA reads TGTGCCAGCAGCCCAAAGTGGCCGGGGGAAAAACTGTTTTTT. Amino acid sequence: CASSPKWPGEKLFF.

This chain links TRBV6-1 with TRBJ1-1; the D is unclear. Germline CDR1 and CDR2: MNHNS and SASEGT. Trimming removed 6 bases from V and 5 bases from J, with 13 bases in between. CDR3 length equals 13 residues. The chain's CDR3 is CASSRSLRTEAFF. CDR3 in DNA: TGTGCCAGCAGCCGTTCCCTGAGGACTGAAGCTTTCTTT.

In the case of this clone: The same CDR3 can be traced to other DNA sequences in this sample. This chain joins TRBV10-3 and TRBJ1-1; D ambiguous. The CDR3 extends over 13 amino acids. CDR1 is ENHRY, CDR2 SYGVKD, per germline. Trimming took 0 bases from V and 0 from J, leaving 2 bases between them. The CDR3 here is CAISESMNTEAFF. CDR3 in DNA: TGTGCCATCAGTGAGTCGATGAACACTGAAGCTTTCTTT.

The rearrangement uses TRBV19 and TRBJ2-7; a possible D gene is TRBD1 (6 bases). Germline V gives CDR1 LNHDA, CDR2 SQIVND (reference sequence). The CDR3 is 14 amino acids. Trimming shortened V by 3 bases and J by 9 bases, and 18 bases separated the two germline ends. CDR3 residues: CASSMPGPQGRQYF. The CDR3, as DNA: TGTGCCAGTAGTATGCCGGGACCCCAGGGGAGGCAGTACTTC.